The 2 T cell receptor beta chains presented below share a single source sample, sequenced in a study of shared clonotypes between healthy human individuals. The protocol was immunoSEQ multiplex PCR, while the TCRdb copy is restricted to in-frame clones and leaves out a portion. The sample includes about 480,000 clones, roughly 78% of them seen just once. Source material: PBMCs. The receptors derive from a woman aged 40 to 50 in good health. Some clones in this sample may be carry-over from other donors' samples.

V usage is TRBV6-5 and J usage is TRBJ1-1, with D tentatively TRBD1 (6 bases). This CDR3 region has 15 residues. The germline gives CDR1 MNHEY, CDR2 SVGAGI. V was trimmed by 4 bases and J by 1 base, leaving 13 bases between them. The CDR3, as DNA: TGTGCCAGCAGTTTCGAGGGGGGCAGGAACACTGAAGCTTTCTTT. Its protein product is CASSFEGGRNTEAFF.

This chain links TRBV9 with TRBJ1-3; D is perhaps TRBD1 (5 bases). The CDR3 is made up of 16 amino acids. Trimming shortened V by 0 bases and J by 2 bases, and 12 bases separated the two germline ends. Germline-derived CDR1 and CDR2 are SGDLS and YYNGEE. The CDR3 protein is CASSVALAGTGNTIYF. The CDR3 DNA is TGTGCCAGCAGCGTAGCCCTCGCAGGGACTGGAAACACCATATATTTT.